The 15 T cell receptor beta chains presented below share a single source sample, sequenced in a study of T cell repertoires in cytomegalovirus infection (dated by TCRdb to the late 2010s). For sequencing, an Illumina HiSeq 1500 was employed. The raw public data were reprocessed by TCRdb itself: fastp quality trimming at Q25, MiXCR clonotype calling, in-frame beta chains only. Every CDR3 protein is listed once, alongside the most common genes and DNA of its rows. Here the sample has hundreds of thousands of distinct CDR3 sequences; more than 8% occur a single time. The top ten hold 4.3% of the sample. Sequenced sample: PBMCs. The receptors derive from a human donor in good health (CMV status not recorded). Some clones in this sample may be carry-over from other donors' samples.

The sample holds many counts of this clonotype. CDR3 sequence: CASSPSGRASNEQFF. Written as DNA, the CDR3 is TGTGCCAGCAGCCCAAGCGGGAGGGCCTCCAATGAGCAGTTCTTC. This chain uses TRBV7-2 with TRBJ2-1, with TRBD2 matching 10 bases. The CDR3 length is 15 residues. The V segment lost 5 bases and the J segment 6 bases; nucleotides outside the gene matches: 7. Looked up from germline, CDR1 is SGHTA and CDR2 is FQGNSA.

This clonotype was recorded many times. V usage is TRBV12-3 or TRBV12-4 and J usage is TRBJ1-3; TRBD1 aligns across 7 bases. With 5 bases clipped from V and 0 bases from J, the junction kept 13 bases outside the gene matches. The CDR3 is 18 residues long. The CDR3 protein is CASSRIIRGTISGNTIYF. CDR3 nucleotides: TGTGCCAGCAGTCGAATTATCAGGGGGACCATCTCTGGAAACACCATATATTTT.

This clonotype showed up many times. V usage is TRBV3-1 and J usage is TRBJ2-6; possible D gene TRBD2, 7 bases. This CDR3 contains 16 residues. Germline V lookup: CDR1 LGHDT, CDR2 YNNKEL (reference sequence). Trimming shortened V by 5 bases and J by 3 bases, and 14 bases separated the two germline ends. This chain's CDR3 is CASSGGGARGANVLTF. The CDR3, as DNA: TGTGCCAGCAGCGGAGGGGGGGCGCGTGGGGCCAACGTCCTGACTTTC.

This clonotype was counted between two and nine times. V usage is TRBV20-1 and J usage is TRBJ1-5; 9 bases match TRBD1. Losses at the gene ends were 6 bases for V and 0 bases for J; bases not matched to a gene: 9. This CDR3 is built from 16 residues. Germline assignment: CDR1 DFQATT and CDR2 SNEGSKA (reference sequence). CDR3 region: CSASGQGSNSNQPQHF. As DNA, the CDR3 is TGCAGTGCCTCGGGACAGGGATCGAATAGCAATCAGCCCCAGCATTTT.

This clonotype came up many times. The CDR3 loop is CASRPLGGGASYNEQFF. In DNA form, the CDR3 reads TGTGCCAGCCGTCCCCTGGGCGGGGGGGCTTCCTACAATGAGCAGTTCTTC. The genes are TRBV11-1 and TRBJ2-1; 9 nucleotides line up with TRBD2. V lost 8 bases, J lost 1 base, and 12 bases stayed unmatched. Germline CDR1 and CDR2: SGHAT and FQDESV (reference sequence). The length of the CDR3 is 17 residues.

This clonotype came up a few times. The V and J genes are TRBV7-6 and TRBJ2-1, with TRBD2 matching over 8 bases. CDR3 length: 17 amino acids. The J segment lost 6 bases and the V segment lost 1 base, leaving 11 bases of the junction unmatched. Germline-derived CDR1 and CDR2 are SGHVS and FNYEAQ. The CDR3 DNA is TGTGCCAGCAGCTTAGGAAGAGCTAGCGGGCCAAGCAATGAGCAGTTCTTC. Its protein is CASSLGRASGPSNEQFF.

V and J are TRBV6-1 and TRBJ2-5; 12 bases map to TRBD1. Germline V gives CDR1 MNHNS, CDR2 SASEGT. Unmatched junction bases numbered 8, after V lost 7 bases and J lost 5 bases. The CDR3 covers 15 residues. CDR3 region: CASTNWGTGGETQYF. The DNA for the CDR3 is TGTGCCAGCACTAACTGGGGGACAGGGGGCGAGACCCAGTACTTC.

This clonotype has only a few counts. This chain connects TRBV24-1 to TRBJ2-6; D is unclear. The CDR3 covers 16 residues. From germline, CDR1 is KGHDR and CDR2 SFDVKD. V gave up 0 bases and J gave up 8 bases, with 13 bases separating them. CDR3 bases: TGTGCCACCAGTGATTTGAAGGAAGGCCTCTCCAACGTCCTGACTTTC. Translating gives CATSDLKEGLSNVLTF.

The rearrangement links TRBV5-4 to TRBJ2-7, with D possibly being TRBD2 (6 bases). Trimming took 6 bases from V and 6 from J, leaving 16 bases between them. The CDR3 covers 13 residues. Germline loops: CDR1 SGHNT, CDR2 YYREEE (reference sequence). CDR3 sequence: CASTLGPGGEQYF. The CDR3, as DNA: TGTGCCAGCACACTCGGGCCCGGGGGCGAGCAGTACTTC.

This chain joins TRBV7-9 and TRBJ2-5; perhaps TRBD2 as D (6 bases). The CDR3 spans 14 residues. Germline V lookup: CDR1 SEHNR, CDR2 FQNEAQ (reference sequence). V lost 4 bases and J 4 bases, leaving 13 bases between the germline ends. This chain's CDR3 is CASSSRTEGETQYF. CDR3 nucleotide sequence: TGTGCCAGCAGCTCCCGGACGGAGGGAGAGACCCAGTACTTC.

This clonotype was seen ten or more times. The chain joins TRBV12-3 or TRBV12-4 to TRBJ2-4; tentative D call: TRBD1 (5 bases). The V end was cut by 3 bases, the J end by 0 bases, with 18 bases between. This CDR3 has 18 residues. As DNA, the CDR3 is TGTGCCAGCAGTTTGCAGGGTTCGGGTTCTCTAGCCAAAAACATTCAGTACTTC. Amino acids: CASSLQGSGSLAKNIQYF.

This clonotype was observed at least ten times. J is TRBJ1-2 and V is TRBV7-2; D might be TRBD1 (5 bases). The CDR3 has 15 residues. Germline V gives CDR1 SGHTA, CDR2 FQGNSA. Trimming stripped 5 bases from V and 0 bases from J, with 13 bases between. In DNA, the CDR3 is TGTGCCAGCAGCCCCACAGGCCAAGCTAACTATGGCTACACCTTC. Protein: CASSPTGQANYGYTF.

This clonotype was found many times. This chain uses TRBV7-2 with TRBJ2-7, with 9 bases identical to TRBD1. This CDR3 is 16 amino acids long. The trim removed 3 bases at V and 5 bases at J, leaving 11 bases unmatched. Germline values: CDR1 SGHTA, CDR2 FQGNSA. CDR3 bases: TGTGCCAGCAGCTTCACGGGTGGGACAGGGAGGAACGAGCAGTACTTC. The encoded protein is CASSFTGGTGRNEQYF. Complete variable domain (other parts from reference TRBV7-2 and TRBJ2-7): GAGVSQSPSNKVTEKGKDVELRCDPISGHTALYWYRQSLGQGLEFLIYFQGNSAPDKSGLPSDRFSAERTGGSVSTLTIQRTQQEDSAVYLCASSFTGGTGRNEQYFGPGTRLTVT.

This clonotype was observed a handful of times. This chain links TRBV12-3 or TRBV12-4 with TRBJ1-1, with unresolved D. Trimming took off 3 bases at V and 6 bases at J, with 8 bases between the two ends. The CDR3 is 12 amino acids. The DNA for the CDR3 is TGTGCCAGCAGTTTGAATCCCCCTGAAGCTTTCTTT. Its protein is CASSLNPPEAFF.

The rearrangement uses TRBV6-1 and TRBJ1-2; D is undetermined. Trimming took 7 bases from V and 1 from J, leaving 19 bases between them. CDR3 length equals 16 residues. Per the germline V gene, CDR1 is MNHNS and CDR2 is SASEGT. In nucleotides, the CDR3 is TGTGCCAGCATTCCGAACGGGGATCCCAATAACTATGGCTACACCTTC. Protein sequence: CASIPNGDPNNYGYTF.